This T cell receptor beta chain was identified in a study of T cell responses to AZD1222 COVID-19 vaccine. CDR1 and CDR2 from the germline V gene are ENHRY and SYGVKD. V was cut by 5 bases and J by 0 bases, with 16 bases left in between. There are 16 residues in the CDR3. Data came from immunoSEQ multiplex PCR; TCRdb stores just in-frame clones and leaves some out. The sample shows approximately 180,000 clones, about 86% of them seen only once. This rearrangement joins TRBV10-3 to TRBJ1-2; possibly TRBD1 for D (6 bases). The TCR sequence derives from an adult in good health. The material was peripheral blood, obtained on day 0 of AZD1222 vaccination. CDR3 loop: CAISPGGRSSNYGYTF. The DNA for the CDR3 is TGTGCCATCAGTCCGGGGGGGCGGAGTTCTAACTATGGCTACACCTTC.